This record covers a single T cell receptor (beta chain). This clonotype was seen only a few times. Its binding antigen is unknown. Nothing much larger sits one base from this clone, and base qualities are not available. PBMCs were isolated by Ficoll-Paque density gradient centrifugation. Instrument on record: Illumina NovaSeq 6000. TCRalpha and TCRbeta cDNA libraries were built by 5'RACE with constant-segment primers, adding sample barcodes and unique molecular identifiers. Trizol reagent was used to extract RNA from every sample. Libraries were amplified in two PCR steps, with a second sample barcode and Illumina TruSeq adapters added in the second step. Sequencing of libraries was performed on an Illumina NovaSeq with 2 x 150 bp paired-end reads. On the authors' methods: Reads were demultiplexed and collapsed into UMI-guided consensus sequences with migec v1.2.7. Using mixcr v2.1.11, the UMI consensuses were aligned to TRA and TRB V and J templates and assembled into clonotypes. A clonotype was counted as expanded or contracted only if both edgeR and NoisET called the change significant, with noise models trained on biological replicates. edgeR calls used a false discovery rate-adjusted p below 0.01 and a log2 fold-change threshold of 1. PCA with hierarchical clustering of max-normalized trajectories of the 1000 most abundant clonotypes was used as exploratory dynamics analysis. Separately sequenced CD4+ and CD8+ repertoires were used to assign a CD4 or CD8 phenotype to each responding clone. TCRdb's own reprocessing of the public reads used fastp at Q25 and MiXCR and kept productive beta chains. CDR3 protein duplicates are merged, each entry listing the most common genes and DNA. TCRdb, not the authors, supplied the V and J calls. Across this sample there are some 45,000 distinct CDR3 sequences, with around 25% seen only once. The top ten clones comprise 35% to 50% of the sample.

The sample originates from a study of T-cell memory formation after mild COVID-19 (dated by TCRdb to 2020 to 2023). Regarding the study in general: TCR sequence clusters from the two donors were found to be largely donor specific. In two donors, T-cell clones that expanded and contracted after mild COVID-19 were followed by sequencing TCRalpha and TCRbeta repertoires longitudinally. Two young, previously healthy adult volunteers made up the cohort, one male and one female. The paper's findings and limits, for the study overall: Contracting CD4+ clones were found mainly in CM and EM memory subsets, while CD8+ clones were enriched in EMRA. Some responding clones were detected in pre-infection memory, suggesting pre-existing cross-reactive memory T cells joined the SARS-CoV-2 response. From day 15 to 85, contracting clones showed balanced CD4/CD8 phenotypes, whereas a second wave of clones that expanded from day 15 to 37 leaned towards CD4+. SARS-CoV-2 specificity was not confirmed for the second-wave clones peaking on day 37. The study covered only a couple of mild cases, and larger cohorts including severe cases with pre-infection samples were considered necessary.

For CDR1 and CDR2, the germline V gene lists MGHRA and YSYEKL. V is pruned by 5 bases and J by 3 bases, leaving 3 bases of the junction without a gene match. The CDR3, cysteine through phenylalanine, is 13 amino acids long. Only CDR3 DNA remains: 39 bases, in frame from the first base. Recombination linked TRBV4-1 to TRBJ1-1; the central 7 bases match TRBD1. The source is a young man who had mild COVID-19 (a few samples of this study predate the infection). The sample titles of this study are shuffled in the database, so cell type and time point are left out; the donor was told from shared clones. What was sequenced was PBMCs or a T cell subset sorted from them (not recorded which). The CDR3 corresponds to CASSRGLDTEAFF. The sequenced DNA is TGCGCCAGCAGCAGGGGGCTAGACACTGAAGCTTTCTTT.